These 5 T cell receptor beta chains were sequenced from one sample in a study of cytomegalovirus exposure and HLA in healthy donors. With 60 Vbeta and 13 Jbeta primers, the PCR was carried out. Only in-frame clones appear in the TCRdb table, and some are missing; sequencing was by immunoSEQ multiplex PCR. This table holds around 78,000 clones, 72% found once. The sequenced material came from PBMCs. The receptors stem from a woman aged 40-49 years in good health and CMV-seropositive.

This clone has a single count. The chain employs TRBV6-4 and TRBJ1-1, with no clear D. This CDR3 contains 14 residues. Germline V gene sequence: CDR1 MRHNA, CDR2 SNTAGT. V was trimmed by 6 bases and J by 1 base, leaving 12 bases between them. The CDR3 loop reads CASRDENRNTEAFF. CDR3 sequence (DNA): TGTGCCAGCAGGGACGAGAACAGGAACACTGAAGCTTTCTTT.

The chain recombines TRBV30 with TRBJ1-5, with 7 positions matching TRBD1. The CDR3 is 12 residues long. In germline, CDR1 is GTSNPN, CDR2 SVGIG (reference sequence). V was clipped by 0 bases and J by 7 bases; unmatched bases: 0. CDR3 amino acids: CAWSVQGQPQHF. The DNA for the CDR3 is TGTGCCTGGAGTGTACAGGGGCAGCCCCAGCATTTT.

The J gene is TRBJ2-7, the V gene TRBV6-1; TRBD1 agrees at 7 bases. This CDR3 has 13 residues. V lost 2 bases to trimming and J lost 6 bases; unmatched junction nucleotides: 4. Germline values: CDR1 MNHNS, CDR2 SASEGT. CDR3 sequence: CASSENGDSEQYF. The CDR3 DNA is TGTGCCAGCAGTGAAAACGGGGACAGCGAGCAGTACTTC.

CDR3 in amino acids: CASSPGGGYADTQYF. The CDR3 DNA reads as TGCGCCAGCAGCCCGGGAGGGGGGTATGCAGATACGCAGTATTTT. The V gene is TRBV4-1, the J gene TRBJ2-3; TRBD2 agrees at 8 bases. This CDR3 comprises 15 residues. Losses at the gene ends were 4 bases for V and 4 bases for J; bases not matched to a gene: 7. Germline assignment: CDR1 MGHRA and CDR2 YSYEKL.

In this sample, this clone is large. V usage is TRBV11-2 and J usage is TRBJ2-7; 9 bases are a match to TRBD2. V dropped 3 bases and J dropped 4; count of bases not matched to a gene: 7. The germline gives CDR1 SGHAT, CDR2 FQNNGV. This CDR3 contains 15 residues. CDR3 in amino acids: CASSLNSGGRYEQYF. The CDR3 DNA follows: TGTGCCAGCAGCTTGAACAGCGGGGGGCGGTACGAGCAGTACTTC.